A single sample is the source of the 31 T cell receptor beta chains below, sequenced in a study of shared clonotypes between healthy human individuals. Method: immunoSEQ multiplex PCR; TCRdb's copy keeps in-frame clones and lacks some. The sample lists a few million clones; just over 90% were seen once. Sample: naive CD4+ T cells from PBMCs. Subset given: CD45RA+ positively selected. The receptors derive from a man between 18 and 29 years old in good health. Some clones in this sample may be carry-over from other donors' samples.

V gene TRBV5-6 combines with J gene TRBJ2-7, with 10 bases aligning to TRBD2. Germline-derived CDR1 and CDR2 are SGHDT and YYEEEE. The ends lost 0 bases at V and 4 bases at J; junction bases unmatched: 4. The CDR3 loop spans 15 amino acids. The CDR3 sequence is CASSLAASGRYEQYF. CDR3 coding DNA: TGTGCCAGCAGCTTGGCGGCTAGCGGGAGATACGAGCAGTACTTC. Supplemented by reference TRBV5-6 and TRBJ2-7, the full variable domain reads DAGVTQSPTHLIKTRGQQVTLRCSPKSGHDTVSWYQQALGQGPQFIFQYYEEEERQRGNFPDRFSGHQFPNYSSELNVNALLLGDSALYLCASSLAASGRYEQYFGPGTRLTVT.

This clone was recorded only once. The rearrangement links TRBV7-2 to TRBJ1-3; no reliable D call. Germline V CDR1 and CDR2: SGHTA, FQGNSA. V gave up 3 bases and J gave up 1 base, with 10 bases separating them. The CDR3 runs 15 residues. The CDR3 bases are TGTGCCAGCAGCTTGGCTACCCTGTCTGGAAACACCATATATTTT. Protein product: CASSLATLSGNTIYF.

The gene calls are TRBV4-3 and TRBJ2-7; D is perhaps TRBD2 (6 bases). This CDR3 is 16 amino acids long. Germline CDR1 is LGHNA and CDR2 is YSLEER. V dropped 0 bases and J dropped 4 bases, with 16 bases sitting between them. This chain's CDR3 is CASSQDPAAGRYEQYF. CDR3 sequence (DNA): TGCGCCAGCAGCCAAGATCCGGCCGCGGGGAGGTACGAGCAGTACTTC.

Remarks on this clone: The sample contains more than one DNA sequence encoding this CDR3. This sequence joins TRBV6-6 and TRBJ2-7, with 8 bases aligning to TRBD2. CDR3 length equals 12 residues. The V gene end was trimmed by 2 bases and the J gene end by 7 bases; junction bases not matched to a gene: 1. Germline CDR1 is MNHNY and CDR2 is SVGAGI (reference sequence). CDR3 in amino acids: CASSYPGGEQYF. The DNA of the CDR3 is TGTGCCAGCAGTTACCCGGGGGGGGAGCAGTACTTC.

This clone was seen more than once but under ten times. The chain is built from TRBV6-5 and TRBJ1-1; TRBD1 matches at 7 bases. Germline CDR1 is MNHEY and CDR2 is SVGAGI. The CDR3 totals 15 residues. The ends lost 4 bases at V and 1 base at J; junction bases unmatched: 6. CDR3 residues: CASSLNRQGNTEAFF. In DNA, the CDR3 is TGTGCCAGCAGTTTAAATCGACAGGGGAACACTGAAGCTTTCTTT.

A few counts support this clone. V usage is TRBV30 and J usage is TRBJ1-1; D call uncertain. With 0 bases removed from V and 12 bases from J, the gap between germline ends came to 11 bases. This CDR3 spans 11 amino acids. Germline CDR1 GTSNPN, CDR2 SVGIG (reference sequence). CDR3: CAWSVLAVTFF. CDR3 DNA: TGTGCCTGGAGTGTCCTCGCCGTTACTTTCTTT.

As for this clone: Other DNA sequences within the sample encode an identical CDR3. This chain links TRBV29-1 with TRBJ1-1; D is undetermined. The V gene lost 4 bases and the J gene lost 1 base, with 7 bases spanning the gap. Germline CDR1 and CDR2: SQVTM and ANQGSEA. The CDR3 runs to 12 residues. CDR3 sequence reads: CSVGRANTEAFF. DNA of the CDR3: TGCAGCGTTGGGAGGGCGAACACTGAAGCTTTCTTT. The entire variable domain, with the rest obtained from reference TRBV29-1 and TRBJ1-1, is as follows: SAVISQKPSRDICQRGTSLTIQCQVDSQVTMMFWYRQQPGQSLTLIATANQGSEATYESGFVIDKFPISRPNLTFSTLTVSNMSPEDSSIYLCSVGRANTEAFFGQGTRLTVV.

This clone was observed once. The rearrangement joins TRBV29-1 to TRBJ1-4, with 7 bases that match TRBD1. Trimming cost V 6 bases and J 6 bases; bases outside gene matches: 1. The CDR3 totals 11 residues. Per the germline V gene, CDR1 is SQVTM and CDR2 is ANQGSEA. In DNA form, the CDR3 reads TGCAGCGTCAGGGGGGATGAAAAACTGTTTTTT. Its translation is CSVRGDEKLFF.

V gene TRBV9 combines with J gene TRBJ1-3, with D tentatively TRBD1 (5 bases). The V gene lost 2 bases and the J gene lost 4 bases, with 10 bases spanning the gap. Looked up from germline, CDR1 is SGDLS and CDR2 is YYNGEE. CDR3 size: 14 residues. This CDR3 reads CASSVGTVGNTIYF. In DNA, the CDR3 is TGTGCCAGCAGCGTCGGGACGGTCGGAAACACCATATATTTT. Drawing the rest from reference TRBV9 and TRBJ1-3, the complete variable domain is DSGVTQTPKHLITATGQRVTLRCSPRSGDLSVYWYQQSLDQGLQFLIQYYNGEERAKGNILERFSAQQFPDLHSELNLSSLELGDSALYFCASSVGTVGNTIYFGEGSWLTVV.

This chain connects TRBV30 to TRBJ1-2; no clear D gene. Trimming cost V 1 base and J 3 bases, with 0 bases left between them. CDR3 length equals 10 residues. Germline loops: CDR1 GTSNPN, CDR2 SVGIG (reference sequence). CDR3 sequence (DNA): TGTGCCTGGAGTGACTATGGCTACACCTTC. Residues: CAWSDYGYTF.

The chain couples TRBV5-5 to TRBJ1-1, with D hard to call. With 4 bases removed from V and 8 bases from J, the gap between germline ends came to 12 bases. The CDR3 is made up of 12 amino acids. Germline V lookup: CDR1 SGHKS, CDR2 YYEKEE (reference sequence). The CDR3 loop is CASSLPPAEAFF. The CDR3 DNA reads as TGTGCCAGCAGCCTCCCCCCCGCCGAAGCTTTCTTT.

This clone was observed once. The gene calls are TRBV9 and TRBJ2-1, with D perhaps TRBD2 (6 bases). The V gene lost 0 bases and the J gene lost 7 bases, with 14 bases spanning the gap. CDR3 length: 15 amino acids. CDR1 and CDR2 (germline): SGDLS, YYNGEE. The CDR3 DNA sequence: TGTGCCAGCAGCGTAGATGTCGGGAGTAGGAATGAGCAGTTCTTC. It codes for CASSVDVGSRNEQFF.

The chain employs TRBV29-1 and TRBJ1-1; D ambiguous. This CDR3 is 14 amino acids long. V was pared by 1 base and J by 0 bases, with 9 bases between. The germline V gene has CDR1 SQVTM and CDR2 ANQGSEA. CDR3 coding DNA: TGCAGCGTTGAAGGAAAGTACATGAACACTGAAGCTTTCTTT. It encodes CSVEGKYMNTEAFF.

This rearrangement joins TRBV28 to TRBJ1-1; 7 bases are shared with TRBD1. The CDR3 extends over 16 amino acids. The junction had 10 bases not matched to a gene; V was cut back by 2 bases and J by 4 bases. Germline-derived CDR1 and CDR2 are MDHEN and SYDVKM. The chain's CDR3 is CASSLEGAVRSTEAFF. CDR3 nucleotide sequence: TGTGCCAGCAGTTTAGAGGGGGCGGTGAGAAGCACTGAAGCTTTCTTT.

This clone was observed a handful of times. The final CDR3 position lacks the conserved phenylalanine or tryptophan, pointing to a likely read error. The DNA is left out, because the CDR3 cannot be placed on it with certainty; the CDR3 is given as TCRdb lists it. This rearrangement joins TRBV9 to TRBJ1-1; the table calls TRBD1, which could not be checked here. Germline V gives CDR1 SGDLS, CDR2 YYNGEE. Inclusive of both ends, the CDR3 amounts to 15 amino acids. The CDR3 loop is CASSVAGCWGTTPVE.

The V gene is TRBV4-1, the J gene TRBJ2-7; TRBD2 might be the D (5 bases). The CDR3 has 14 residues. V was pared by 1 base and J by 7 bases, with 14 bases between. Germline V gives CDR1 MGHRA, CDR2 YSYEKL. The CDR3 DNA follows: TGCGCCAGCAGCCAAGGGGAACTAGGAGATGAGCAGTACTTC. Amino acid sequence: CASSQGELGDEQYF.

The J gene is TRBJ2-1, the V gene TRBV9, with no clear D. Germline assignment: CDR1 SGDLS and CDR2 YYNGEE. Trimming pared 5 bases from V and 5 bases from J, leaving 14 bases between. The CDR3 has 14 residues. The CDR3 DNA sequence: TGTGCCAGCAGGCGACACCACAGAGACAATGAGCAGTTCTTC. It encodes CASRRHHRDNEQFF.

This chain joins TRBV5-1 and TRBJ2-3; unclear D gene. V gave up 4 bases and J gave up 3 bases, with 18 bases separating them. The CDR3 extends over 16 amino acids. Germline CDR1 is SGHRS and CDR2 is YFSETQ. This CDR3 reads CASSLTPQPFTDTQYF. The CDR3 nucleotides read TGCGCCAGCAGCCTTACTCCTCAACCTTTTACAGATACGCAGTATTTT.

The J gene is TRBJ1-1, the V gene TRBV18, with D possibly being TRBD1 (5 bases). This CDR3 comprises 15 residues. Trimming took 5 bases from V and 1 from J, leaving 14 bases between them. Germline lookup yields CDR1 KGHSH and CDR2 LQKENI. The CDR3 region has the DNA TGTGCCAGCTCAGAGCAGGGCGGGGAGAACACTGAAGCTTTCTTT. It yields the protein CASSEQGGENTEAFF.

In its sample, this clone was seen once. Other DNA sequences in this specimen translate into the identical CDR3. As DNA, the CDR3 is TGTGCCAGCAGCACAGGGTTGAACACTGAAGCTTTCTTT. Protein: CASSTGLNTEAFF. The rearrangement uses TRBV11-2 and TRBJ1-1, with a weak D call TRBD1 (6 bases). The CDR3 extends over 13 amino acids. Trimming took 5 bases from V and 0 from J, leaving 7 bases between them. Germline CDR1 reads SGHAT; CDR2 reads FQNNGV.

This clone came up once. The CDR3, as DNA: TGTGCCAGCAGCTTAGTTTCTAACAGCTGGGAGGAAAAACTGTTTTTT. As protein: CASSLVSNSWEEKLFF. The chain has TRBV7-2 and TRBJ1-4; D is ambiguous. This CDR3 region has 16 residues. Germline V gives CDR1 SGHTA, CDR2 FQGNSA. The V end lost 1 base, the J end lost 8 bases, and 17 bases lay between the germline ends.

V is TRBV6-1 and J is TRBJ1-1, with D possibly matching TRBD1 (5 bases). V was shortened by 3 bases and J by 5 bases, with 13 bases between the two germline ends. The CDR3 has 14 residues. Germline CDR1 is MNHNS and CDR2 is SASEGT. The CDR3 here is CASSDLFRGTEAFF. CDR3 bases: TGTGCCAGCAGTGACCTCTTTAGGGGTACTGAAGCTTTCTTT.

Comments on this clone: Other DNA sequences in this specimen translate into the identical CDR3. This chain uses TRBV28 with TRBJ1-4; TRBD1 aligns across 7 bases. This CDR3 has 14 residues. The V gene's germline CDR1 is MDHEN and CDR2 SYDVKM. With V trimmed by 6 bases and J by 8 bases, 9 bases remained unmatched. CDR3 residues: CASRSTGRREKLFF. Written as DNA, the CDR3 is TGTGCCAGCAGGTCGACAGGGAGGCGAGAAAAACTGTTTTTT.

This chain links TRBV7-2 with TRBJ2-7; D remains ambiguous. The germline CDR1 and CDR2 sequences are SGHTA and FQGNSA. This CDR3 is built from 15 residues. Trimming removed 2 bases at V and 2 bases at J, with 13 bases between. The CDR3 is CASSLRTQATYEQYF. The CDR3 DNA reads TGTGCCAGCAGCTTACGTACCCAGGCAACCTACGAGCAGTACTTC.

This clone was observed once. The V and J genes are TRBV21-1 and TRBJ2-3; the listed D gene, TRBD2, was not tested against the DNA. TRBV21-1 is flagged as a pseudogene. This CDR3 has 17 amino acids. The CDR3 region is CASSVIDGVRRGDTQYF. CDR3 in DNA: TGTGCCAGCAGCGTCATAGATGGGGTCCGGCGGGGAGATACGCAGTATTTT.

V usage is TRBV28 and J usage is TRBJ1-2, with D possibly TRBD1 on 5 matching bases. This CDR3 has 14 amino acids. The V end was cut by 8 bases, the J end by 4 bases, with 17 bases between. Germline V CDR1 and CDR2: MDHEN, SYDVKM. In DNA form, the CDR3 reads TGTGCCAGCGCGGGGCCGGGTACAGCCTATGGCTACACCTTC. As protein: CASAGPGTAYGYTF.

This chain uses TRBV7-2 with TRBJ2-5; either TRBD1 or TRBD2 may fit D (5 bases each). Germline CDR1 reads SGHTA; CDR2 reads FQGNSA. The CDR3 length is 14 residues. The V gene lost 5 bases and the J gene lost 10 bases, with 20 bases spanning the gap. As DNA, the CDR3 is TGTGCCAGCAGCCTAACCAGGGAGTCAATGGTCCAGTACTTC. Encoded protein: CASSLTRESMVQYF.

The genes are TRBV11-1 and TRBJ2-3; TRBD2 agrees at 14 bases. With V trimmed by 5 bases and J by 0 bases, 7 bases remained unmatched. The CDR3 is made up of 18 amino acids. Germline lookup yields CDR1 SGHAT and CDR2 FQDESV (reference sequence). The chain's CDR3 is CASSAKRTSGGSTDTQYF. The CDR3 DNA reads TGTGCCAGCAGCGCGAAAAGGACTAGCGGGGGGAGCACAGATACGCAGTATTTT. Supplemented by reference TRBV11-1 and TRBJ2-3, the full variable domain reads EAEVAQSPRYKITEKSQAVAFWCDPISGHATLYWYRQILGQGPELLVQFQDESVVDDSQLPKDRFSAERLKGVDSTLKIQPAELGDSAMYLCASSAKRTSGGSTDTQYFGPGTRLTVL.

The chain carries TRBV10-1 and TRBJ2-1; 10 nucleotides agree with TRBD1. Germline V CDR1 and CDR2: WNHNN, SYGVQD (reference sequence). J lost 8 bases, V lost 7 bases, and 8 bases had no gene match. The CDR3 spans 14 residues. CDR3 nucleotide sequence: TGCGCCAGCATACGGACAGGGGGTATGCATGAGCAGTTCTTC. Its translation: CASIRTGGMHEQFF.

The J gene is TRBJ1-6, the V gene TRBV28; D unclear. V was cut by 7 bases and J by 4 bases, with 14 bases left in between. Germline V gene lookup returns CDR1 MDHEN and CDR2 SYDVKM. The CDR3 loop spans 15 amino acids. This chain's CDR3 is CASIGPMTYNSPLHF. In nucleotides, the CDR3 is TGTGCCAGCATCGGCCCCATGACGTATAATTCACCCCTCCACTTT.

V is TRBV18 and J is TRBJ2-5; the match to TRBD2 covers 11 bases. Germline trimming cut 3 bases from V and 1 base from J; bases unmatched to any gene: 4. There are 16 residues in the CDR3. The germline V gene has CDR1 KGHSH and CDR2 LQKENI. The CDR3 DNA reads as TGTGCCAGCTCACCGTATGGGACTAGCGGCCAAGAGACCCAGTACTTC. It yields the protein CASSPYGTSGQETQYF.